This entry lists 30 T cell receptor beta chains sequenced from one sample in a study of cytomegalovirus exposure and HLA in healthy donors. The PCR was carried out with 60 Vbeta primers and 13 Jbeta primers. Profiling relied on immunoSEQ multiplex PCR, and the TCRdb table lists in-frame clones only, not all of them. The data show around 150,000 clones, over 70% seen once. The specimen was PBMCs. The receptor source for this set is a woman aged 25 to 45 in good health and CMV-seronegative.

The chain links TRBV4-1 to TRBJ2-1; 8 bases fit TRBD2. The V gene's germline CDR1 is MGHRA and CDR2 YSYEKL. V lost 4 bases, J lost 8 bases, and 4 bases stayed unmatched. CDR3 length: 13 residues. CDR3 sequence reads: CASSPRGAHEQFF. In DNA, the CDR3 is TGCGCCAGCAGCCCGCGGGGGGCCCATGAGCAGTTCTTC.

The rearrangement links TRBV5-6 to TRBJ2-7; TRBD2 matches at 7 bases. Germline CDR1 SGHDT, CDR2 YYEEEE. CDR3 length: 17 residues. The V segment lost 4 bases and the J segment 4 bases; nucleotides outside the gene matches: 17. The CDR3 DNA follows: TGTGCCAGCAGCCTGCAGGGCGGGGGTCTTGTTGGATACGAGCAGTACTTC. Its translation: CASSLQGGGLVGYEQYF.

V gene TRBV10-3 combines with J gene TRBJ1-1; the D gene is possibly TRBD1 (6 bases). Trimming left V 7 bases short and J 5 bases short, with 20 bases between. The CDR3 sequence is 15 residues long. From germline, CDR1 is ENHRY and CDR2 SYGVKD. The CDR3 DNA is TGTGCCATCAAGGATAGAGGGGGATTTGGTACTGAAGCTTTCTTT. Translating gives CAIKDRGGFGTEAFF.

This clone appeared a few times. The J gene is TRBJ1-1, the V gene TRBV28; D gene uncertain. The V gene lost 5 bases and the J gene lost 2 bases, with 12 bases spanning the gap. Germline-derived CDR1 and CDR2 are MDHEN and SYDVKM. This CDR3 region has 14 residues. DNA for the CDR3: TGTGCCAGCAGTAAGACATTTAACAACACTGAAGCTTTCTTT. This translates into CASSKTFNNTEAFF.

The gene calls are TRBV7-3 and TRBJ2-3, with 8 bases that match TRBD1. Germline V gene data show CDR1 as SGHTA and CDR2 as FQGTGA. The CDR3 is made up of 15 amino acids. J was trimmed by 3 bases and V by 5 bases; bases with no gene match: 7. The CDR3 DNA reads as TGTGCCAGCAGCCAACAGGGGGATCTTACAGATACGCAGTATTTT. This codes for CASSQQGDLTDTQYF.

The chain is built from TRBV10-3 and TRBJ2-7; 12 bases line up with TRBD2. Germline-derived CDR1 and CDR2 are ENHRY and SYGVKD. V shed 6 bases, J shed 0 bases, and the junction held 6 bases outside the gene matches. The length of the CDR3 is 16 residues. The CDR3 DNA is TGTGCCATCAGCGCACTAGCGGGGGGCACCTCCTACGAGCAGTACTTC. Residues: CAISALAGGTSYEQYF.

Remarks on this clone: Different DNA sequences within this sample yield the same CDR3. The chain carries TRBV18 and TRBJ1-1; 7 positions agree with TRBD1. CDR3 length: 13 amino acids. Germline loops: CDR1 KGHSH, CDR2 LQKENI. V was clipped by 3 bases and J by 5 bases; unmatched bases: 3. CDR3 region: CASSPNRGTEAFF. DNA for the CDR3: TGTGCCAGCTCACCTAACAGGGGAACTGAAGCTTTCTTT.

CDR3 loop: CSVDGQGAYEQYF. CDR3 DNA: TGCAGCGTTGATGGCCAGGGGGCCTACGAGCAGTACTTC. The chain links TRBV29-1 to TRBJ2-5; 7 bases are shared with TRBD1. Gene TRBJ2-7 matches the end of the DNA better, so the J call may be wrong. The CDR3 length is 13 residues. Germline values: CDR1 SQVTM, CDR2 ANQGSEA.

This clone was observed a handful of times. The same CDR3 can be traced to other DNA sequences in this sample. The chain combines TRBV5-6 with TRBJ2-7, with D possibly TRBD1 on 7 matching bases. CDR1 SGHDT and CDR2 YYEEEE come from the germline V gene. V dropped 4 bases and J dropped 0 bases, with 11 bases sitting between them. The CDR3 totals 14 residues. The CDR3 protein is CASSPGGSSYEQYF. CDR3 nucleotides: TGTGCCAGCAGCCCAGGGGGGAGCTCCTACGAGCAGTACTTC.

The chain uses TRBV18 and TRBJ1-1, with D maybe TRBD1 (6 bases). This CDR3 contains 16 residues. Trimming shortened V by 2 bases and J by 5 bases, and 18 bases separated the two germline ends. The germline CDR1 and CDR2 sequences are KGHSH and LQKENI. The CDR3 DNA reads as TGTGCCAGCTCACCAAGCTTACAGGGTTTGGGAACTGAAGCTTTCTTT. Its translation is CASSPSLQGLGTEAFF. The whole variable domain, remainder taken from reference TRBV18 and TRBJ1-1, is NAGVMQNPRHLVRRRGQEARLRCSPMKGHSHVYWYRQLPEEGLKFMVYLQKENIIDESGMPKERFSAEFPKEGPSILRIQQVVRGDSAAYFCASSPSLQGLGTEAFFGQGTRLTVV.

The chain's CDR3 is CASSVLETYNEQFF. CDR3 nucleotide sequence: TGCGCCAGCAGCGTACTCGAGACCTACAATGAGCAGTTCTTC. This rearrangement joins TRBV5-1 to TRBJ2-1; D is undetermined. This CDR3 is built from 14 residues. The V and J ends lost 4 bases and 2 bases respectively, with 10 bases between them. Germline CDR1 is SGHRS and CDR2 is YFSETQ.

The chain uses TRBV5-1 and TRBJ1-1, with a tentative D call TRBD1 (5 bases). The CDR3 has 17 residues. The ends were cut back, 0 bases at V and 7 bases at J, with 22 bases in the middle. From germline, CDR1 is SGHRS and CDR2 YFSETQ. CDR3 amino acids: CASSLGPPGRARSEAFF. For the CDR3, the DNA is TGCGCCAGCAGCTTGGGCCCGCCGGGCAGGGCCAGGAGTGAAGCTTTCTTT.

This clone was detected a few times. The CDR3: CASSFEPRWNEQFF. CDR3 bases: TGTGCCAGCAGCTTTGAGCCCCGATGGAATGAGCAGTTCTTC. This chain uses TRBV11-2 with TRBJ2-1; D gene unclear. V was pared by 3 bases and J by 7 bases, with 13 bases between. From germline, CDR1 is SGHAT and CDR2 FQNNGV. The CDR3 length is 14 residues.

This clone was counted a single time. J is TRBJ1-1 and V is TRBV28; D gene uncertain. The V gene lost 7 bases and the J gene lost 4 bases, with 10 bases spanning the gap. This CDR3 is 12 amino acids long. CDR1 MDHEN and CDR2 SYDVKM come from the germline V gene. Written as DNA, the CDR3 is TGTGCCAGCAACGCACAGAGCACTGAAGCTTTCTTT. It encodes CASNAQSTEAFF.

V and J are TRBV6-4 and TRBJ2-1, with D perhaps TRBD2 (6 bases). V lost 3 bases to trimming and J lost 7 bases, with 10 bases between them. The germline V gene has CDR1 MRHNA and CDR2 SNTAGT. This CDR3 is built from 13 residues. CDR3 in amino acids: CASSERGLNEQFF. DNA of the CDR3: TGTGCCAGCAGTGAGCGGGGATTAAATGAGCAGTTCTTC.

The rearrangement joins TRBV14 to TRBJ1-6; 10 nucleotides match TRBD1. The CDR3 contains 14 residues. V was clipped by 5 bases and J by 10 bases; unmatched bases: 5. Germline CDR1 and CDR2: SGHDN and FVKESK. The CDR3 loop is CASSSRTGGSPLHF. Here the CDR3 DNA reads TGTGCCAGCAGCTCACGGACAGGGGGGTCACCCCTCCACTTT.

This chain links TRBV2 with TRBJ1-6; D remains unclear. This CDR3 contains 14 residues. V was pared by 3 bases and J by 7 bases, with 10 bases between. Germline V CDR1 and CDR2: SNHLY, FYNNEI. CDR3 in DNA: TGTGCCAGCAGTGATCAGATCGGGAATTCACCCCTCCACTTT. Translated: CASSDQIGNSPLHF.

The chain employs TRBV5-1 and TRBJ1-3, with D hard to call. There are 15 residues in the CDR3. Germline V gene data show CDR1 as SGHRS and CDR2 as YFSETQ. Trimming took 0 bases from V and 1 from J, leaving 8 bases between them. The CDR3, as DNA: TGCGCCAGCAGCTTGGATTCGAGGTCTGGAAACACCATATATTTT. It is translated as CASSLDSRSGNTIYF.

This chain uses TRBV5-6 with TRBJ2-5; D is perhaps TRBD1 (6 bases). With 3 bases removed from V and 4 bases from J, the gap between germline ends came to 19 bases. The CDR3 covers 16 residues. The V gene's germline CDR1 is SGHDT and CDR2 YYEEEE. CDR3 sequence reads: CASSYRATGLGETQYF. The CDR3 nucleotides read TGTGCCAGCAGCTATAGGGCCACAGGGCTCGGAGAGACCCAGTACTTC.

This clone has just a few counts. V and J are TRBV4-1 and TRBJ2-5; 10 nucleotides align to TRBD2. The CDR3 contains 16 residues. After removal of 1 base from V and 2 bases from J, the junction contained 4 bases not matched to a gene. The germline CDR1 and CDR2 sequences are MGHRA and YSYEKL. CDR3 region: CASSQVSAGGQETQYF. The CDR3 DNA reads as TGCGCCAGCAGCCAAGTGTCAGCGGGGGGGCAAGAGACCCAGTACTTC.

The V call is TRBV4-1, the J call TRBJ2-1, with 10 nucleotides matching TRBD1. Trimming removed 4 bases from V and 2 bases from J; junction bases left unmatched: 8. The CDR3 covers 17 residues. Looked up from germline, CDR1 is MGHRA and CDR2 is YSYEKL. CDR3 loop: CASSREPGQGPYNEQFF. DNA for the CDR3: TGCGCCAGCAGCCGAGAACCGGGACAGGGGCCCTACAATGAGCAGTTCTTC.

This clone has only a few counts. V gene TRBV5-6 combines with J gene TRBJ1-5, with D uncertain. This CDR3 comprises 14 residues. V was shortened by 5 bases and J by 3 bases, with 12 bases between the two germline ends. Germline loops: CDR1 SGHDT, CDR2 YYEEEE. The chain's CDR3 is CASSREGFNQPQHF. CDR3 DNA sequence: TGTGCCAGCAGTCGGGAAGGATTCAATCAGCCCCAGCATTTT.

This clone appeared once. The V gene is TRBV6-5, the J gene TRBJ2-5, with D hard to call. Trimming stripped 0 bases from V and 1 base from J, with 9 bases between. Germline-derived CDR1 and CDR2 are MNHEY and SVGAGI. The CDR3 sequence is 15 residues long. The CDR3 sequence is CASSYSEPSQETQYF. The CDR3 DNA is TGTGCCAGCAGTTACTCAGAGCCAAGCCAAGAGACCCAGTACTTC.

This CDR3 reads CACPKGGFPIYGYTF. Here the CDR3 DNA reads TGTGCCTGCCCCAAAGGAGGCTTCCCCATCTATGGCTACACCTTC. V gene TRBV30 combines with J gene TRBJ1-2, with unresolved D. V lost 6 bases and J lost 4, with 21 bases in between. Germline V gene sequence: CDR1 GTSNPN, CDR2 SVGIG (reference sequence). The CDR3 has 15 amino acids.

The V and J genes are TRBV10-3 and TRBJ1-2, with 7 nucleotides matching TRBD1. The CDR3 length is 13 residues. Germline CDR1 reads ENHRY; CDR2 reads SYGVKD. Losses at the gene ends were 7 bases for V and 8 bases for J; bases not matched to a gene: 10. CDR3 in DNA: TGTGCCATCACCCCCGACAGGGTGGAAGGCTACACCTTC. It encodes CAITPDRVEGYTF.

V is TRBV9 and J is TRBJ2-7; D is unresolved. The CDR3 is 13 residues long. Trimming removed 3 bases from V and 2 bases from J, with 9 bases in between. Germline V CDR1 and CDR2: SGDLS, YYNGEE. CDR3 sequence (DNA): TGTGCCAGCAGCGCACGTCCTACCTACGAGCAGTACTTC. Its protein is CASSARPTYEQYF.

The rearrangement links TRBV18 to TRBJ2-3; 13 positions agree with TRBD2. Trimming removed 2 bases from V and 1 base from J; junction bases left unmatched: 6. There are 18 residues in the CDR3. Germline lookup yields CDR1 KGHSH and CDR2 LQKENI. As DNA, the CDR3 is TGTGCCAGCTCACCAACGGGACTAGCGGGGCGGGGCACAGATACGCAGTATTTT. It specifies CASSPTGLAGRGTDTQYF.

This chain connects TRBV6-1 to TRBJ1-6, with no clear D. This CDR3 spans 13 amino acids. V was pared by 3 bases and J by 4 bases, with 4 bases between. Per the germline V gene, CDR1 is MNHNS and CDR2 is SASEGT. The CDR3: CASSDPYNSPLHF. For the CDR3, the DNA is TGTGCCAGCAGTGACCCTTATAATTCACCCCTCCACTTT.

The V call is TRBV6-1, the J call TRBJ2-7, with a possible D match to TRBD1 (6 bases). Per the germline V gene, CDR1 is MNHNS and CDR2 is SASEGT. The CDR3 consists of 16 residues. V was trimmed by 0 bases and J by 5 bases, leaving 17 bases between them. DNA for the CDR3: TGTGCCAGCAGTGAAGCCTTGTGGGGGCCCGAGAACGAGCAGTACTTC. This sequence encodes CASSEALWGPENEQYF.

The genes are TRBV10-1 and TRBJ1-6, with 9 nucleotides matching TRBD1. The junction had 7 bases not matched to a gene; V was cut back by 2 bases and J by 8 bases. Germline V gives CDR1 WNHNN, CDR2 SYGVQD (reference sequence). CDR3 length equals 16 residues. CDR3 DNA sequence: TGCGCCAGCAGTGAGGGGGACAGGGTTTGTCATTCACCCCTCCACTTT. Its translation is CASSEGDRVCHSPLHF.